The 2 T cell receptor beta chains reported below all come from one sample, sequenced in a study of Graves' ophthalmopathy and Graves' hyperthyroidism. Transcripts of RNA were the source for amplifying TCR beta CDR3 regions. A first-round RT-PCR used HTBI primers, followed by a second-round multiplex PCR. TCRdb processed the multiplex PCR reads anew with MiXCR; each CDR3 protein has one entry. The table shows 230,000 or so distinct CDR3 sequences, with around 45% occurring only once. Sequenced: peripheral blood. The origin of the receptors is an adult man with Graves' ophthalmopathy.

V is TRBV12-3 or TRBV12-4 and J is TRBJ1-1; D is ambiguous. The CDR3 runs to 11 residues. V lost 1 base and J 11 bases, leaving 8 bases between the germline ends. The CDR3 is CASSLGGWAFF. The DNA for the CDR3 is TGTGCCAGCAGTTTAGGAGGGTGGGCTTTCTTT.

CDR3 residues: CASSYSTDTEAFF. The CDR3 coding sequence is TGTGCCAGCAGTTACTCGACCGACACTGAAGCTTTCTTT. This sequence joins TRBV6-5 and TRBJ1-1; D is unclear. The CDR3 covers 13 residues. Germline V CDR1 and CDR2: MNHEY, SVGAGI. Trimming pared 0 bases from V and 3 bases from J, leaving 5 bases between.